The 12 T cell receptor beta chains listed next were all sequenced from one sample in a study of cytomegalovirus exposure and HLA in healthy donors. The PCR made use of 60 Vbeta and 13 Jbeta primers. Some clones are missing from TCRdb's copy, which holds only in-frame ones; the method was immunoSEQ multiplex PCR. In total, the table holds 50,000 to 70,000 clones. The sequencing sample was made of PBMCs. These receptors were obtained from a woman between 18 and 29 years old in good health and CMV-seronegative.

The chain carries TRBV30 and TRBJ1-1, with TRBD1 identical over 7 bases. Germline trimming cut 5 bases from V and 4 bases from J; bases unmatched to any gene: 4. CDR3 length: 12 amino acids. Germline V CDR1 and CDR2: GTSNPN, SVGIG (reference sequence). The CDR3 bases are TGTGCCTGGGACAGGGCGGCCACTGAAGCTTTCTTT. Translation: CAWDRAATEAFF. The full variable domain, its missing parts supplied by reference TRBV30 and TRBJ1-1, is SQTIHQWPATLVQPVGSPLSLECTVEGTSNPNLYWYRQAAGRGLQLLFYSVGIGQISSEVPQNLSASRPQDRQFILSSKKLLLSDSGFYLCAWDRAATEAFFGQGTRLTVV.

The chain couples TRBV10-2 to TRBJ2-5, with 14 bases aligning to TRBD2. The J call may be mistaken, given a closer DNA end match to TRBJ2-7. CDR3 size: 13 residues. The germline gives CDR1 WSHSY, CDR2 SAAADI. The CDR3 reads CASRGLAGVEQYF. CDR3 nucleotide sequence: TGCGCCAGCAGGGGACTAGCGGGAGTCGAGCAGTACTTC.

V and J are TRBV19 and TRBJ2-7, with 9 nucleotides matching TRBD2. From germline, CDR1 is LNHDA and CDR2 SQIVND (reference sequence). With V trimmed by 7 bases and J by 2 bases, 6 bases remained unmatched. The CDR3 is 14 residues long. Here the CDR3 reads CASTPRGRAYEQYF. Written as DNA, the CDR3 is TGTGCCAGTACCCCGCGCGGGAGGGCCTACGAGCAGTACTTC.

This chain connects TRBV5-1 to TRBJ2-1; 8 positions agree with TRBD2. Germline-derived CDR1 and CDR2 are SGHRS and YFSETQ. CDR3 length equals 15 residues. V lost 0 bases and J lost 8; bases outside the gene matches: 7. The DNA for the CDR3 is TGCGCCAGCAGCTTGGTTATTAGCGGGAACGATGAGCAGTTCTTC. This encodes CASSLVISGNDEQFF.

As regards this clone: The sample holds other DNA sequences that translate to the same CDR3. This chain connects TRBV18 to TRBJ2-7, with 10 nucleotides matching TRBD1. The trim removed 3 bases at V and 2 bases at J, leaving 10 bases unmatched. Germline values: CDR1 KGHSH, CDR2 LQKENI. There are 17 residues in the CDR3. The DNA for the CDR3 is TGTGCCAGCTCACCCCGGGGGGGGACAGGGGACACCTACGAGCAGTACTTC. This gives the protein CASSPRGGTGDTYEQYF. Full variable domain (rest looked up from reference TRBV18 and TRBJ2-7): NAGVMQNPRHLVRRRGQEARLRCSPMKGHSHVYWYRQLPEEGLKFMVYLQKENIIDESGMPKERFSAEFPKEGPSILRIQQVVRGDSAAYFCASSPRGGTGDTYEQYFGPGTRLTVT.

The CDR3 DNA reads TGCAGCGTCCTAAACACTGAAGCTTTCTTT. Its protein is CSVLNTEAFF. The V gene is TRBV29-1, the J gene TRBJ1-1; D is unresolved. V was cut by 6 bases and J by 2 bases, with 4 bases left in between. CDR3 length: 10 residues. In germline, CDR1 is SQVTM, CDR2 ANQGSEA.

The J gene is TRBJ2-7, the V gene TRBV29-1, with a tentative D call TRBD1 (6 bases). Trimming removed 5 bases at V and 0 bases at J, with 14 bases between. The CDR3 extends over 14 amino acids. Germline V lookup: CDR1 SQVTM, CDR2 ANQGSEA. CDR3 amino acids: CSVSGQSSSYEQYF. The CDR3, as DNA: TGCAGCGTTAGTGGACAGTCTAGCTCCTACGAGCAGTACTTC.

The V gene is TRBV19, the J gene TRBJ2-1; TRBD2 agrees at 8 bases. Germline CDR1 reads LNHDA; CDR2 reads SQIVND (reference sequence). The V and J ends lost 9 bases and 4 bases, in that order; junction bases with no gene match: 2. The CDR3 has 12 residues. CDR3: CASREGYNEQFF. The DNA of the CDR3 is TGTGCCAGCCGGGAGGGTTACAATGAGCAGTTCTTC.

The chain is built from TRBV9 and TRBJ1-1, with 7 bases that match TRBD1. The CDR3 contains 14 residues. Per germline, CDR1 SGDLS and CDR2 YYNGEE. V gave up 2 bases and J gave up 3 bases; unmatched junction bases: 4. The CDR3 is CASSVRDSYTEAFF. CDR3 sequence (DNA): TGTGCCAGCAGCGTCCGGGACAGCTACACTGAAGCTTTCTTT. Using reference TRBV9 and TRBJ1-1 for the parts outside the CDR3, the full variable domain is DSGVTQTPKHLITATGQRVTLRCSPRSGDLSVYWYQQSLDQGLQFLIQYYNGEERAKGNILERFSAQQFPDLHSELNLSSLELGDSALYFCASSVRDSYTEAFFGQGTRLTVV.

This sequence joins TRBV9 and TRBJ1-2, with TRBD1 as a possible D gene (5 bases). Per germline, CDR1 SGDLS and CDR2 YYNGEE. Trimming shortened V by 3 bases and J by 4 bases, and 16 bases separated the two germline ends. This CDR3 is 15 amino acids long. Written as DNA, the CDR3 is TGTGCCAGCAGCGAGCAGACAGATCCCATCTATGGCTACACCTTC. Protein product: CASSEQTDPIYGYTF.

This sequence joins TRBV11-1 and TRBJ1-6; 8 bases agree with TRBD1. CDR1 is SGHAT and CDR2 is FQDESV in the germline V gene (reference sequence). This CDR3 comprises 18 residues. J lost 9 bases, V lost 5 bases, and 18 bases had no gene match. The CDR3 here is CASSRPQGAAIRVSPLHF. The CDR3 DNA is TGTGCCAGCAGCCGACCCCAGGGGGCCGCGATAAGAGTTTCACCCCTCCACTTT. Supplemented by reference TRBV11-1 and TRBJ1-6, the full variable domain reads EAEVAQSPRYKITEKSQAVAFWCDPISGHATLYWYRQILGQGPELLVQFQDESVVDDSQLPKDRFSAERLKGVDSTLKIQPAELGDSAMYLCASSRPQGAAIRVSPLHFGNGTRLTVT.

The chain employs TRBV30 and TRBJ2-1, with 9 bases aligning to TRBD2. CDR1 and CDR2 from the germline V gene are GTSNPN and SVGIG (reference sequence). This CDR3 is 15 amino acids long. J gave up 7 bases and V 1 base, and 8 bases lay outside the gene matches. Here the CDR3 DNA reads TGTGCCTGGAGTGGTCTAGCGGGAAGGCGGAATGAGCAGTTCTTC. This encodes CAWSGLAGRRNEQFF.